This passage covers 5 T cell receptor beta chains from one sample sequenced in a study of shared clonotypes between healthy human individuals. Sequenced by immunoSEQ multiplex PCR; TCRdb stores in-frame clones only, minus some. The sample shows roughly 2.4 million clones, around 95% of them seen only once. The sequenced material came from naive CD4+ T cells sorted from blood. Subset specified: CD45RA+ positively selected. The receptors were sampled from a man younger than 35 in good health.

This rearrangement joins TRBV5-4 to TRBJ2-2, with 11 bases aligning to TRBD2. Germline CDR1 reads SGHNT; CDR2 reads YYREEE (reference sequence). V lost 5 bases and J lost 5; bases outside the gene matches: 8. The CDR3 sequence is 16 residues long. CDR3 DNA sequence: TGTGCCAGCAGTGGGACTAGCGGTAGTATAACCGGGGAGCTGTTTTTT. Amino acids: CASSGTSGSITGELFF.

The rearrangement links TRBV2 to TRBJ2-1, with 12 positions matching TRBD2. The CDR3 extends over 15 amino acids. Germline assignment: CDR1 SNHLY and CDR2 FYNNEI. The V segment lost 5 bases and the J segment 4 bases; nucleotides outside the gene matches: 3. As DNA, the CDR3 is TGTGCCAGCAGTTTACTAGCGGGAGGTTACAATGAGCAGTTCTTC. As protein: CASSLLAGGYNEQFF.

The chain recombines TRBV6-7 with TRBJ1-1; TRBD1 is a possible D gene (5 bases). TRBV6-7 is designated an ORF whose function remains uncertain. CDR3 length: 15 amino acids. Between the trimmed V and J ends, which lost 5 bases and 3 bases, there was a span of 16 bases. CDR3 coding DNA: TGTGCCAGCAGTCCCCATCAGGGTTACGACACTGAAGCTTTCTTT. Translating it yields CASSPHQGYDTEAFF.

Details on this clone: The sample holds other DNA sequences that translate to the same CDR3. The rearrangement uses TRBV20-1 and TRBJ1-1, with a possible D match to TRBD1 (6 bases). Germline-derived CDR1 and CDR2 are DFQATT and SNEGSKA (reference sequence). Trimming pared 7 bases from V and 4 bases from J, leaving 10 bases between. The CDR3 is made up of 11 amino acids. The CDR3 sequence is CSGGGGTEAFF. The DNA of the CDR3 is TGCAGTGGGGGAGGGGGCACTGAAGCTTTCTTT.

The chain combines TRBV19 with TRBJ2-1; maybe TRBD2 (5 bases). In germline, CDR1 is LNHDA, CDR2 SQIVND (reference sequence). The CDR3 spans 17 residues. V was trimmed by 5 bases and J by 0 bases, leaving 17 bases between them. CDR3 loop: CASSLLRTASSYNEQFF. The CDR3 DNA reads as TGTGCCAGTAGTCTTCTCCGGACTGCGAGCTCCTACAATGAGCAGTTCTTC.